This TCR beta chain was sequenced during a study of cytomegalovirus exposure and HLA in healthy donors. Background on the study: HLA-typed donors were the source of about 85 million unique TCRs, which an early data release held.

Researchers ran the PCR with 60 Vbeta and 13 Jbeta primers. Only in-frame clones appear in the TCRdb table, and some are missing; sequencing was by immunoSEQ multiplex PCR. The table lists some 140,000 clones, 60% to 80% of them singletons, with around 4.2% in the top ten. This sequence was found in a man in his fifties or sixties in good health and CMV-seropositive. The sequencing sample was made of PBMCs.

The CDR3 sequence is CASSELGQGTYEQYF. The CDR3 region has the DNA TGTGCCAGCAGTGAATTGGGACAGGGGACCTACGAGCAGTACTTC. The V call is TRBV25-1, the J call TRBJ2-7; 10 bases line up with TRBD1. V lost 1 base to trimming and J lost 2 bases; unmatched junction nucleotides: 2. Germline V gene data show CDR1 as MGHDK and CDR2 as SYGVNS. This CDR3 is 15 amino acids long.